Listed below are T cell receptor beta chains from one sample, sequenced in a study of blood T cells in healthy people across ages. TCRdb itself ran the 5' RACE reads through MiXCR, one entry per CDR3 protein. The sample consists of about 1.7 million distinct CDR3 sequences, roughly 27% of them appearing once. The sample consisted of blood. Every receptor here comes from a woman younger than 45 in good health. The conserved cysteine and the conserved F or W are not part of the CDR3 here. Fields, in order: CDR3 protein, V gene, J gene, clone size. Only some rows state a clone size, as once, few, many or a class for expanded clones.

CDR3aa: ASSLNEMNTEAF; v_gene: TRBV5-1; j_gene: TRBJ1-1; abundance: few
CDR3aa: ASTDQQGGRGKLF; v_gene: TRBV28; j_gene: TRBJ1-4; abundance: NA
CDR3aa: VSSLTSYNEQF; v_gene: TRBV7-9; j_gene: TRBJ2-1; abundance: NA
CDR3aa: ASRYYPSRGYT; v_gene: TRBV12-2; j_gene: TRBJ1-2; abundance: NA
CDR3aa: SGVTGSPSRSQETQY; v_gene: TRBV29-1; j_gene: TRBJ2-5; abundance: many
CDR3aa: ASMKSDRGIEKLF; v_gene: TRBV6-1; j_gene: TRBJ1-4; abundance: NA
CDR3aa: ASSPDRSSYEQY; v_gene: TRBV18; j_gene: TRBJ2-7; abundance: many
CDR3aa: ASSSTTRWEQY; v_gene: TRBV7-2; j_gene: TRBJ2-7; abundance: many
CDR3aa: ASSWAVMNTEAF; v_gene: TRBV19; j_gene: TRBJ1-1; abundance: NA
CDR3aa: ASSLLELSYEQY; v_gene: TRBV12-3/TRBV12-4; j_gene: TRBJ2-7; abundance: NA